These 29 T cell receptor beta chains were all obtained from the same sample, sequenced in a study of long-term antiretroviral therapy in people with HIV (dated by TCRdb to 2022 to 2024). The immunoSEQ hsTCRB v3.0 assay was used at survey level resolution for TRB variable region sequencing. The source is immuneACCESS, and TCRdb retained only in-frame sequences with V and J called. Part of the clones is not carried over; for the studies checked, unresolved V genes explain less than half of this, and the remainder is unexplained. Within this sample are approximately 22,000 clones, with about 86% of them counted one time only. The biggest ten clones account for 3.5% to 5.5% of the sample. The source was unsorted PBMCs, collected 1.3 years after starting antiretroviral therapy. Receptor source: a man in his sixties with HIV.

The chain is built from TRBV5-6 and TRBJ1-2; D is undetermined. V was trimmed by 5 bases and J by 6 bases, leaving 8 bases between them. Germline CDR1 and CDR2: SGHDT and YYEEEE. This CDR3 spans 11 amino acids. The CDR3 protein is CASRDYHGYTF. CDR3 sequence (DNA): TGTGCCAGCAGGGATTATCATGGCTACACCTTC. Combining the CDR3 with reference TRBV5-6 and TRBJ1-2 gives the whole variable domain DAGVTQSPTHLIKTRGQQVTLRCSPKSGHDTVSWYQQALGQGPQFIFQYYEEEERQRGNFPDRFSGHQFPNYSSELNVNALLLGDSALYLCASRDYHGYTFGSGTRLTVV.

The chain joins TRBV5-5 to TRBJ2-7; the D gene is possibly TRBD1 (5 bases). Trimming removed 3 bases from V and 0 bases from J, with 13 bases in between. This CDR3 has 15 amino acids. Germline lookup yields CDR1 SGHKS and CDR2 YYEKEE (reference sequence). CDR3 region: CASSWVTGNSYEQYF. CDR3 nucleotide sequence: TGTGCCAGCAGCTGGGTAACAGGTAACTCCTACGAGCAGTACTTC.

About this clone: Its ends do not fully match the called genes, so a read error is possible. The chain links TRBV5-1 to TRBJ2-5, with D possibly being TRBD2 (6 bases). The CDR3 covers 16 residues. The germline gives CDR1 SGHRS, CDR2 YFSETQ. CDR3 in amino acids: CASSAGTATRQETQYF. DNA of the CDR3: TGCGCCAGCAGCGCGGGGACCGCGACTCGACAAGAAACCCAGTACTTC.

The chain joins TRBV6-5 to TRBJ1-3; D is undetermined. V was shortened by 5 bases and J by 8 bases, with 13 bases between the two germline ends. The CDR3 totals 13 residues. Germline V gene sequence: CDR1 MNHEY, CDR2 SVGAGI. CDR3 in amino acids: CASSPRGVDTIYF. The CDR3 coding sequence is TGTGCCAGCAGTCCCCGCGGGGTTGACACCATATATTTT.

The gene calls are TRBV6-1 and TRBJ1-5; tentative D call: TRBD1 (5 bases). With 7 bases removed from V and 7 bases from J, the gap between germline ends came to 17 bases. The CDR3 has 14 residues. Germline values: CDR1 MNHNS, CDR2 SASEGT. The CDR3 is CASKDSRTNQPQHF. The CDR3, as DNA: TGTGCCAGCAAAGACTCGCGGACAAACCAGCCCCAGCATTTT.

The chain combines TRBV30 with TRBJ2-7, with unresolved D. Germline V CDR1 and CDR2: GTSNPN, SVGIG (reference sequence). CDR3 length: 12 residues. Deletions cut 1 base from V and 0 bases from J, with 4 bases between. The CDR3 sequence is CAWSGGSYEQYF. The CDR3 coding sequence is TGTGCCTGGAGTGGGGGCTCCTACGAGCAGTACTTC. Supplemented by reference TRBV30 and TRBJ2-7, the full variable domain reads SQTIHQWPATLVQPVGSPLSLECTVEGTSNPNLYWYRQAAGRGLQLLFYSVGIGQISSEVPQNLSASRPQDRQFILSSKKLLLSDSGFYLCAWSGGSYEQYFGPGTRLTVT.

The gene calls are TRBV7-6 and TRBJ1-3; no firm D call. Trimming took 0 bases from V and 1 from J, leaving 7 bases between them. CDR1 is SGHVS and CDR2 is FNYEAQ in the germline V gene. CDR3 length equals 15 residues. The CDR3 reads CASSLAIASGNTIYF. As DNA, the CDR3 is TGTGCCAGCAGCTTAGCGATCGCGTCTGGAAACACCATATATTTT. Based on the CDR3 plus reference TRBV7-6 and TRBJ1-3, the full variable domain is GAGVSQSPRYKVTKRGQDVALRCDPISGHVSLYWYRQALGQGPEFLTYFNYEAQQDKSGLPNDRFSAERPEGSISTLTIQRTEQRDSAMYRCASSLAIASGNTIYFGEGSWLTVV.

The V call is TRBV5-1, the J call TRBJ2-3; the D gene is possibly TRBD1 (6 bases). Germline V gives CDR1 SGHRS, CDR2 YFSETQ. The CDR3 is 13 amino acids. V was clipped by 1 base and J by 3 bases, with 6 bases between them. In DNA form, the CDR3 reads TGCGCCAGCAGCTTGCAGGGGACAGATACGCAGTATTTT. This codes for CASSLQGTDTQYF. The variable domain in full, with the rest retrieved from reference TRBV5-1 and TRBJ2-3, is KAGVTQTPRYLIKTRGQQVTLSCSPISGHRSVSWYQQTPGQGLQFLFEYFSETQRNKGNFPGRFSGRQFSNSRSEMNVSTLELGDSALYLCASSLQGTDTQYFGPGTRLTVL.

The rearrangement joins TRBV19 to TRBJ2-7, with 14 bases fitting TRBD2. The V segment lost 5 bases and the J segment 2 bases; nucleotides outside the gene matches: 2. Germline lookup yields CDR1 LNHDA and CDR2 SQIVND (reference sequence). The CDR3 is 15 amino acids. DNA of the CDR3: TGTGCCAGTAGTGTGGGACTAGCGGGGGCCTACGAGCAGTACTTC. It is translated as CASSVGLAGAYEQYF.

There are a few counts of this clone. The J gene is TRBJ2-7, the V gene TRBV5-4; the match to TRBD2 covers 10 bases. The CDR3 contains 16 residues. Germline CDR1 SGHNT, CDR2 YYREEE (reference sequence). The V and J ends lost 1 base and 4 bases, in that order; junction bases with no gene match: 8. For the CDR3, the DNA is TGTGCCAGCAGCTTGCAGCTAGCGGGAGTCTCTTACGAGCAGTACTTC. This sequence encodes CASSLQLAGVSYEQYF.

This chain joins TRBV27 and TRBJ2-3; TRBD2 matches 7 bases. Per the germline V gene, CDR1 is MNHEY and CDR2 is SMNVEV (reference sequence). The CDR3 has 15 residues. The ends lost 5 bases at V and 0 bases at J; junction bases unmatched: 5. The CDR3 loop is CASSAGRESTDTQYF. CDR3 sequence (DNA): TGTGCCAGCAGTGCGGGGCGGGAGAGCACAGATACGCAGTATTTT.

This chain uses TRBV7-9 with TRBJ2-1, with a tentative D call TRBD1 (6 bases). Germline lookup yields CDR1 SEHNR and CDR2 FQNEAQ (reference sequence). The CDR3 sequence is 16 residues long. V lost 2 bases and J lost 4, with 15 bases in between. CDR3 protein: CASSLRTVFPYNEQFF. CDR3 DNA: TGTGCCAGCAGCTTACGGACAGTCTTCCCATACAATGAGCAGTTCTTC.

CDR3 protein: CASSVGKRQDSYEQYF. CDR3 nucleotide sequence: TGTGCCAGCAGTGTCGGTAAGCGACAGGACTCCTACGAGCAGTACTTC. The rearrangement links TRBV2 to TRBJ2-7; a weak D match, TRBD1 (6 bases). V was shortened by 4 bases and J by 0 bases, with 16 bases between the two germline ends. The germline CDR1 and CDR2 sequences are SNHLY and FYNNEI. The CDR3 has 16 residues.

The rearrangement uses TRBV7-9 and TRBJ2-1; 7 positions agree with TRBD2. The trim removed 1 base at V and 2 bases at J, leaving 11 bases unmatched. This CDR3 comprises 18 residues. CDR1 and CDR2 (germline): SEHNR, FQNEAQ (reference sequence). CDR3 in DNA: TGTGCCAGCAGCTTAGTTTATGTGGGAGGGGCCCCCTACAATGAGCAGTTCTTC. This encodes CASSLVYVGGAPYNEQFF.

The chain carries TRBV6-1 and TRBJ2-7, with D possibly matching TRBD1 (5 bases). Trimming cost V 4 bases and J 2 bases, with 12 bases left between them. CDR1 MNHNS and CDR2 SASEGT come from the germline V gene. The CDR3 has 14 residues. The CDR3 DNA sequence: TGTGCCAGCAGTGTGGTGGACACCACCTACGAGCAGTACTTC. Protein sequence: CASSVVDTTYEQYF.

The rearrangement joins TRBV11-1 to TRBJ2-7; no firm D call. Germline assignment: CDR1 SGHAT and CDR2 FQDESV (reference sequence). The CDR3 totals 14 residues. With 3 bases removed from V and 4 bases from J, the gap between germline ends came to 13 bases. The CDR3 nucleotides read TGTGCCAGCAGCTTGAGTGCTGGAGAGTACGAGCAGTACTTC. It yields the protein CASSLSAGEYEQYF.

This clone came up once. V and J are TRBV30 and TRBJ1-4, with a possible D match to TRBD1 (5 bases). Trimming removed 0 bases from V and 6 bases from J, with 11 bases in between. The CDR3 spans 14 residues. Germline-derived CDR1 and CDR2 are GTSNPN and SVGIG (reference sequence). CDR3 amino acids: CAWSVDSSYEKLFF. Here the CDR3 DNA reads TGTGCCTGGAGTGTAGACAGTTCATATGAAAAACTGTTTTTT.

This clone came up once. The V call is TRBV5-1, the J call TRBJ2-7; unclear D gene. Trimming took off 0 bases at V and 7 bases at J, with 14 bases between the two ends. Per the germline V gene, CDR1 is SGHRS and CDR2 is YFSETQ. This CDR3 has 14 amino acids. For the CDR3, the DNA is TGCGCCAGCAGCTTGGAGGCCACCGAGGCGGAGCAGTACTTC. This gives the protein CASSLEATEAEQYF.

The chain uses TRBV4-1 and TRBJ1-2, with unresolved D. The V and J ends lost 1 base and 2 bases respectively, with 2 bases between them. Germline CDR1 is MGHRA and CDR2 is YSYEKL. CDR3 length: 12 amino acids. The CDR3 DNA reads TGCGCCAGCAGCCAAGTAAACTATGGCTACACCTTC. It encodes CASSQVNYGYTF.

The DNA of the CDR3 is TGTGCCAGCAGCTTGGGTGGTAGGGGCGGCAATCAGCCCCAGCATTTT. It yields the protein CASSLGGRGGNQPQHF. V and J are TRBV7-9 and TRBJ1-5, with TRBD1 as a possible D gene (5 bases). The CDR3 length is 16 residues. Germline-derived CDR1 and CDR2 are SEHNR and FQNEAQ (reference sequence). Trimming removed 3 bases at V and 2 bases at J, with 14 bases between.

CDR3 sequence (DNA): TGTGCCATCAGTGAGTCGTTTGGGGTTTCCTACGAGCAGTACTTC. Amino acid sequence: CAISESFGVSYEQYF. The chain uses TRBV10-3 and TRBJ2-7; D is unresolved. Germline CDR1 ENHRY, CDR2 SYGVKD. V dropped 0 bases and J dropped 1 base, with 10 bases sitting between them. CDR3 length equals 15 residues.

The sample holds one count of this clone. The gene calls are TRBV29-1 and TRBJ1-4; D call uncertain. CDR3 length equals 12 residues. Germline-derived CDR1 and CDR2 are SQVTM and ANQGSEA. Trimming took off 6 bases at V and 3 bases at J, with 8 bases between the two ends. The DNA for the CDR3 is TGCAGCGTACAAGGGTCTAATGAAAAACTGTTTTTT. The encoded protein is CSVQGSNEKLFF.

The CDR3 DNA follows: TGTGCCAGCAGCCGGGACAGGGGGTGGCCAGATACGCAGTATTTT. Translating it yields CASSRDRGWPDTQYF. This chain joins TRBV25-1 and TRBJ2-3; 11 bases agree with TRBD1. With 6 bases clipped from V and 4 bases from J, the junction kept 6 bases outside the gene matches. The CDR3 sequence is 15 residues long. Looked up from germline, CDR1 is MGHDK and CDR2 is SYGVNS.

V usage is TRBV2 and J usage is TRBJ1-2; the D is unclear. V lost 0 bases to trimming and J lost 4 bases, with 12 bases between them. The germline V gene encodes CDR1 SNHLY and CDR2 FYNNEI. The CDR3 consists of 15 residues. The CDR3 DNA reads TGTGCCAGCAGTGAAGCTCTAGTGACATTCTATGGCTACACCTTC. Translated, it gives CASSEALVTFYGYTF.

The J gene is TRBJ2-3, the V gene TRBV18; D gene unclear. CDR1 is KGHSH and CDR2 is LQKENI in the germline V gene. V was pared by 6 bases and J by 6 bases, with 10 bases between. CDR3 size: 12 residues. This CDR3 reads CASSPSRDTQYF. CDR3 DNA: TGTGCCAGCTCGCCTTCGCGGGATACGCAGTATTTT.

The V gene is TRBV10-1, the J gene TRBJ2-3; 8 bases agree with TRBD2. The trim removed 5 bases at V and 2 bases at J, leaving 9 bases unmatched. The germline gives CDR1 WNHNN, CDR2 SYGVQD (reference sequence). The CDR3 is 16 residues long. This CDR3 reads CASSRTSGGHTDTQYF. CDR3 nucleotide sequence: TGCGCCAGCAGTCGGACCAGCGGGGGACACACAGATACGCAGTATTTT.

The chain employs TRBV15 and TRBJ1-3; 7 bases are a match to TRBD1. CDR1 is LNHNV and CDR2 is YYDKDF in the germline V gene (reference sequence). With V trimmed by 2 bases and J by 2 bases, 9 bases remained unmatched. This CDR3 has 17 residues. Here the CDR3 DNA reads TGTGCCACCAGCAGAAGCGAGGGGGCGTTCCCTGGAAACACCATATATTTT. This codes for CATSRSEGAFPGNTIYF.

V gene TRBV7-2 combines with J gene TRBJ2-3; D is possibly TRBD2 (6 bases). V lost 7 bases and J lost 4, with 21 bases in between. The CDR3 contains 16 residues. Germline CDR1 is SGHTA and CDR2 is FQGNSA. The CDR3: CASTGLELARADTQYF. The CDR3, as DNA: TGTGCCAGCACCGGGTTGGAGCTAGCGAGGGCAGATACGCAGTATTTT.

The chain combines TRBV29-1 with TRBJ2-5, with D maybe TRBD2 (7 bases). The CDR3 has 13 amino acids. Looked up from germline, CDR1 is SQVTM and CDR2 is ANQGSEA. V lost 8 bases and J 1 base, leaving 14 bases between the germline ends. The CDR3 DNA sequence: TGCAGCTCCCTGGGAGGGGGCCAAGAGACCCAGTACTTC. Amino acids: CSSLGGGQETQYF.